The source of this TCR beta chain is a study of shared clonotypes between healthy human individuals. The protocol was immunoSEQ multiplex PCR, while the TCRdb copy is restricted to in-frame clones and leaves out a portion. The sample carries tens of thousands of clones, 62% recorded once. From germline, CDR1 is SQVTM and CDR2 ANQGSEA. The ends were cut back, 0 bases at V and 4 bases at J, with 6 bases in the middle. This CDR3 contains 12 residues. Sequenced input: memory CD8+ T cells sorted from blood. As for subset: CD45RO+ cells pooled with CCR7-negative TemRA cells. The rearrangement joins TRBV29-1 to TRBJ1-2; D is unclear. This TCR was sampled from a young man in good health. CDR3 coding DNA: TGCAGCGTTGAAGACTTGAGCTATGGCTACACCTTC. Encoded protein: CSVEDLSYGYTF.